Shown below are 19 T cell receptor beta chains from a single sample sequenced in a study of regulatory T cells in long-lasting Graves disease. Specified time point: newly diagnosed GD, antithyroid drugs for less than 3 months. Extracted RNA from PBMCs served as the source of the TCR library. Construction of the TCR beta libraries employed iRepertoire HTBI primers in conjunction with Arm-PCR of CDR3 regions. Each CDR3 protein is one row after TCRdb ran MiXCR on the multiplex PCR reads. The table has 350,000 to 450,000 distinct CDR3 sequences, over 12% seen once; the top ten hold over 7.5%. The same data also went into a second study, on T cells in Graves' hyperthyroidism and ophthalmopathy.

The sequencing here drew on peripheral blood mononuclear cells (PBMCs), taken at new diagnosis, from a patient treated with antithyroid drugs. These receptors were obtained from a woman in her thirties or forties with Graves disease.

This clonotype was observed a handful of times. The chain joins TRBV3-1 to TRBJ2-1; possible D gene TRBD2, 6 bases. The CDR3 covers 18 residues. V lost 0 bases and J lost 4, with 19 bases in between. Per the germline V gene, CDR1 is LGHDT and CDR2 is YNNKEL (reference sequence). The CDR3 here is CASSQDLGSGNQYNEQFF. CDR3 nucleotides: TGTGCCAGCAGCCAAGATCTAGGTAGCGGAAACCAATACAATGAGCAGTTCTTC.

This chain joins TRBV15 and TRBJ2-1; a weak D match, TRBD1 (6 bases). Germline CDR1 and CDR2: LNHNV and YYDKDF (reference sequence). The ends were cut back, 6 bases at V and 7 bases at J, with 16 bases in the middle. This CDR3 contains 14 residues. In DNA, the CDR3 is TGTGCCACCAGACATCCCCATCAGGGGAATGAGCAGTTCTTC. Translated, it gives CATRHPHQGNEQFF.

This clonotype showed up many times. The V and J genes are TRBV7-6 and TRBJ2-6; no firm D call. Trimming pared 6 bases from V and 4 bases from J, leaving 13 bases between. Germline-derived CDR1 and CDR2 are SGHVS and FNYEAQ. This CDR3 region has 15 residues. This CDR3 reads CASSSGVGGANVLTF. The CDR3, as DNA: TGTGCCAGCAGTTCCGGAGTTGGCGGGGCCAACGTCCTGACTTTC.

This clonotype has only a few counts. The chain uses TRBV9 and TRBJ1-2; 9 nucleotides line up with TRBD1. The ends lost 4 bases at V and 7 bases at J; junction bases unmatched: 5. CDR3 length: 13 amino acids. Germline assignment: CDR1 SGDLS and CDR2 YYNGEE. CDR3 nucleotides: TGTGCCAGCAGCCCCGGGACAGGGACTGGCTACACCTTC. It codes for CASSPGTGTGYTF.

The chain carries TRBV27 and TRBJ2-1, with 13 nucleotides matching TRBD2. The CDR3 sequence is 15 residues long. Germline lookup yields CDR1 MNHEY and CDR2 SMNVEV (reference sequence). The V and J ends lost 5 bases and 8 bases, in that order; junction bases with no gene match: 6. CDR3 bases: TGTGCCAGCAGTATAGGACTAGCGGGAGCGGATGAGCAGTTCTTC. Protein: CASSIGLAGADEQFF.

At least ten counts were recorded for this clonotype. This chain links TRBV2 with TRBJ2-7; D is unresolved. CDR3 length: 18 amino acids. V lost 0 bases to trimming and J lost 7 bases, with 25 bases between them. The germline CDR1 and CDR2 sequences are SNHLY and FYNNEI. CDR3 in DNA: TGTGCCAGCAGTGAAGCGTATTCCCGATTAAATTCCGACGGGGAGCAGTACTTC. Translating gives CASSEAYSRLNSDGEQYF.

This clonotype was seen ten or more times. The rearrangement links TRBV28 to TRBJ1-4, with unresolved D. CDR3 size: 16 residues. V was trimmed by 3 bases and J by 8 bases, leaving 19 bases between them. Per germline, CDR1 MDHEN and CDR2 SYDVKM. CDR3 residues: CASSFGRSPAMEKLFF. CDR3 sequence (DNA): TGTGCCAGCAGTTTCGGCAGATCACCCGCAATGGAAAAACTGTTTTTT.

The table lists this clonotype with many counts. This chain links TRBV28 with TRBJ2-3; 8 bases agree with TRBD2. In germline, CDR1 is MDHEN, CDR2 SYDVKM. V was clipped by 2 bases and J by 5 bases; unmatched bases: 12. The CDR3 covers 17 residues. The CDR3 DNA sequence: TGTGCCAGCAGTTTAACCGGGGGGGGCGGGAGTGGAGATACGCAGTATTTT. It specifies CASSLTGGGGSGDTQYF.

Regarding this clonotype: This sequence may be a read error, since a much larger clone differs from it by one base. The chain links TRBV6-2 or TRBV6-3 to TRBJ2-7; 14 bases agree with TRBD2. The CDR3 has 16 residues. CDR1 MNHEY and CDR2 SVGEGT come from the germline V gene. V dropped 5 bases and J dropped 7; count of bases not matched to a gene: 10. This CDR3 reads CASSRPGLAGAGEQYF. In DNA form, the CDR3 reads TGTGCCAGCAGTCGCCCGGGACTAGCGGGAGCGGGGGAGCAGTACTTC.

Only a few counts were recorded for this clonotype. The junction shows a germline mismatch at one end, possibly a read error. This chain's CDR3 is CASNEGADTGELFF. DNA for the CDR3: TGCGCGAGCAACGAGGGCGCGGACACCGGGGAGCTGTTTTTT. The rearrangement uses TRBV10-2 and TRBJ2-2; weak D call: TRBD2 (5 bases). This CDR3 has 14 residues. Germline values: CDR1 WSHSY, CDR2 SAAADI.

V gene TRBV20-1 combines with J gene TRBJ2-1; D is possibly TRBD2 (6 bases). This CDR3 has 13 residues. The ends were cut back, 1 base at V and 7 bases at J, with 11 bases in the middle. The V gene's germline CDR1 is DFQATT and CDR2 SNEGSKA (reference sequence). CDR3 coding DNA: TGCAGTGCTAGAGTGTACGGGAGAAATGAGCAGTTCTTC. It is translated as CSARVYGRNEQFF.

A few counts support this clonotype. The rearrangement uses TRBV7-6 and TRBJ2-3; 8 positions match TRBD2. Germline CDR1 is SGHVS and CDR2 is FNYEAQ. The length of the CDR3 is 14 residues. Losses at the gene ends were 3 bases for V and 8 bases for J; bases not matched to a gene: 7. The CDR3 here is CASSLEVAGGTQYF. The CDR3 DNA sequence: TGTGCCAGCAGCTTGGAGGTTGCGGGAGGTACGCAGTATTTT.

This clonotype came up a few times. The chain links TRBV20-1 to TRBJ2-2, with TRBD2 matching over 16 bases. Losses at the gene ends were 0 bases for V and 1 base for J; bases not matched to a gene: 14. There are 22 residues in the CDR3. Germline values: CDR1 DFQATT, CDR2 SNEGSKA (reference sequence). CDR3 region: CSARDREPGTSGRARNTGELFF. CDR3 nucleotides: TGCAGTGCTAGAGACAGAGAGCCTGGGACTAGCGGGAGGGCCCGGAACACCGGGGAGCTGTTTTTT.

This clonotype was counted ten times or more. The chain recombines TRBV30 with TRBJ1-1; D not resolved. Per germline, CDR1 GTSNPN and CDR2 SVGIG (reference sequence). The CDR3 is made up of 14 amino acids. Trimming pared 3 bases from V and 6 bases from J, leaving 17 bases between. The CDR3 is CAWRGEGPHPEAFF. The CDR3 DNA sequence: TGTGCCTGGAGAGGAGAGGGTCCGCATCCTGAAGCTTTCTTT.

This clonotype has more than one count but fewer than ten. CDR3 sequence reads: CASSPSNPSSYNEQFF. CDR3 DNA: TGTGCCAGCAGCCCCTCAAACCCGAGCTCCTACAATGAGCAGTTCTTC. J is TRBJ2-1 and V is TRBV13; D uncertain. The CDR3 has 16 amino acids. Germline CDR1 and CDR2: PRHDT and FYEKMQ (reference sequence). Trimming shortened V by 5 bases and J by 0 bases, and 14 bases separated the two germline ends.

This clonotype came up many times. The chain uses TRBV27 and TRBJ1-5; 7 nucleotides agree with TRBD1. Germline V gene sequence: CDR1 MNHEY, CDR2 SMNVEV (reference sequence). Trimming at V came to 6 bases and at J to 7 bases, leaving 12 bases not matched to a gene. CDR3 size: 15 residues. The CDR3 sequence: CASSPLTGRQQPQHF. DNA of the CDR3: TGTGCCAGCAGCCCATTGACAGGGCGGCAACAGCCCCAGCATTTT.

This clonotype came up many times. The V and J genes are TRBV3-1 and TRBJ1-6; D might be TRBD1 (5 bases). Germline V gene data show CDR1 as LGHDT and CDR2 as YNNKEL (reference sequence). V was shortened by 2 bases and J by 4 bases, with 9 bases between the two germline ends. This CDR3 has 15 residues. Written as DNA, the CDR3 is TGTGCCAGCAGCCAACTAACAGGTTATAATTCACCCCTCCACTTT. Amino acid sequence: CASSQLTGYNSPLHF.

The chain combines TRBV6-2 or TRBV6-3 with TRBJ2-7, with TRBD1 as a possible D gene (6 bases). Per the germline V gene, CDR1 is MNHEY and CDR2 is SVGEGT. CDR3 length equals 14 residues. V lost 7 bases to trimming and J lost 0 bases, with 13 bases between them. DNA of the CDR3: TGTGCCAGCATCCATACAGGGAGCTCCTACGAGCAGTACTTC. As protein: CASIHTGSSYEQYF.

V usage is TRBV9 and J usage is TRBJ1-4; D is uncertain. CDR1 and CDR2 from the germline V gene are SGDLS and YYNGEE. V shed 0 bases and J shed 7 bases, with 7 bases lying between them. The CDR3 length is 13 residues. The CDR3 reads CASSVGISEKLFF. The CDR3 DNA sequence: TGTGCCAGCAGCGTAGGGATCTCTGAAAAACTGTTTTTT.